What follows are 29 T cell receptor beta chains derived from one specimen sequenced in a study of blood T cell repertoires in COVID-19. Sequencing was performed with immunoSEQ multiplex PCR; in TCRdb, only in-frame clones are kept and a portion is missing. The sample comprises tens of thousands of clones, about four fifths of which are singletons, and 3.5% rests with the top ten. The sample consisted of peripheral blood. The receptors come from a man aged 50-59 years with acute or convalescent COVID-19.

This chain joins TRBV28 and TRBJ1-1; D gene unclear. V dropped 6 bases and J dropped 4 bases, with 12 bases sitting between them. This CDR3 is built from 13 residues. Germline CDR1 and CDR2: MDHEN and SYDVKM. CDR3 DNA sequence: TGTGCCAGCAGCCCCCCCGGAGTCACTGAAGCTTTCTTT. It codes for CASSPPGVTEAFF.

CDR3: CASSFQGRGEKLFF. The CDR3 DNA reads as TGTGCCAGCAGCTTTCAGGGGAGGGGGGAAAAACTGTTTTTT. The chain employs TRBV5-4 and TRBJ1-4, with a possible D match to TRBD1 (6 bases). V lost 2 bases and J lost 8, with 13 bases in between. Germline-derived CDR1 and CDR2 are SGHNT and YYREEE (reference sequence). This CDR3 is 14 amino acids long.

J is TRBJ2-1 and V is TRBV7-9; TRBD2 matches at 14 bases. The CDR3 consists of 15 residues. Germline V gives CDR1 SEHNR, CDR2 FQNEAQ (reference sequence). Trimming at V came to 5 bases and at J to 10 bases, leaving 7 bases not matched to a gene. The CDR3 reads CASSIEGLAGAEQFF. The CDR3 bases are TGTGCCAGCAGCATAGAGGGACTAGCGGGGGCCGAGCAGTTCTTC.

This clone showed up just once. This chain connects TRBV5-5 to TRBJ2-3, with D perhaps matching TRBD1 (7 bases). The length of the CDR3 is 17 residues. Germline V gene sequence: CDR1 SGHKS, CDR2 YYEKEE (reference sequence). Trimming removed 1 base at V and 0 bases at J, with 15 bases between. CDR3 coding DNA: TGTGCCAGCAGCTTGATCTCGGCAGGGGGGAGCACAGATACGCAGTATTTT. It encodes CASSLISAGGSTDTQYF.

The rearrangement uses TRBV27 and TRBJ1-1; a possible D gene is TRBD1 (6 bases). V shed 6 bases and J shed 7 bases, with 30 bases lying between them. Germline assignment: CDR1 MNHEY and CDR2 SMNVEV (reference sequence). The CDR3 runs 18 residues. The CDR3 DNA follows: TGTGCCAGCAGCCTCTACAGTCCTACAGGGCTACTGTTGGGTGAAGCTTTCTTT. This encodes CASSLYSPTGLLLGEAFF.

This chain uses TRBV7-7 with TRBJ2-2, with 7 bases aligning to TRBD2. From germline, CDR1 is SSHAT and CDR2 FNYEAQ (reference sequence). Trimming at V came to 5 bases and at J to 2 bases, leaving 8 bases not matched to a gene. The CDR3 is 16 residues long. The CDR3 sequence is CASSPGRVINTGELFF. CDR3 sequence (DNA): TGTGCCAGCAGCCCAGGGAGGGTAATTAACACCGGGGAGCTGTTTTTT.

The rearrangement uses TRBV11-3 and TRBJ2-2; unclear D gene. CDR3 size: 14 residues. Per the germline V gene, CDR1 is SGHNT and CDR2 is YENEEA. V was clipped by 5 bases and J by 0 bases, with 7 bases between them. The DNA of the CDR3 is TGTGCCAGCAGCACGAGGACGAACACCGGGGAGCTGTTTTTT. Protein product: CASSTRTNTGELFF.

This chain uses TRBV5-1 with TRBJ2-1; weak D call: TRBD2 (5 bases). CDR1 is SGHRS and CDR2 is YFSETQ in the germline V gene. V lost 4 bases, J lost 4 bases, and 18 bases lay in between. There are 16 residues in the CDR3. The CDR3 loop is CASSRDIFSGYNEQFF. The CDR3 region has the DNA TGCGCCAGCAGCCGAGACATATTTTCGGGGTACAATGAGCAGTTCTTC. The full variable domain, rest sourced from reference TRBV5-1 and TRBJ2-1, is KAGVTQTPRYLIKTRGQQVTLSCSPISGHRSVSWYQQTPGQGLQFLFEYFSETQRNKGNFPGRFSGRQFSNSRSEMNVSTLELGDSALYLCASSRDIFSGYNEQFFGPGTRLTVL.

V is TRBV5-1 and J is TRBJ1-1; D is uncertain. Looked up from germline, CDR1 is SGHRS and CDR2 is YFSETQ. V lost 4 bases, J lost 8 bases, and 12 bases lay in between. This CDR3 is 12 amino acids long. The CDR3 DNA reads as TGCGCCAGCAGCCCCACGGGAAAAGAAGCTTTCTTT. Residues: CASSPTGKEAFF.

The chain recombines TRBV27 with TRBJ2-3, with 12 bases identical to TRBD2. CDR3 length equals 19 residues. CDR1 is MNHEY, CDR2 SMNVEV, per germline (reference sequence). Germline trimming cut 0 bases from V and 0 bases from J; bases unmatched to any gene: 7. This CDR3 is CASSLSVTGTSGSTDTQYF. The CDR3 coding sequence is TGTGCCAGCAGTTTATCGGTAACGGGGACTAGCGGGAGCACAGATACGCAGTATTTT.

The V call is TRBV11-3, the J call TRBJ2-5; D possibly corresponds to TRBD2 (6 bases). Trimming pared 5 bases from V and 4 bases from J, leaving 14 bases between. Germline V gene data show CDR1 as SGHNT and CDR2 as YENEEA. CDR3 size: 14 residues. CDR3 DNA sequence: TGTGCCAGCAGCCCTGGAGGGGATCCAGAGACCCAGTACTTC. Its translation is CASSPGGDPETQYF.

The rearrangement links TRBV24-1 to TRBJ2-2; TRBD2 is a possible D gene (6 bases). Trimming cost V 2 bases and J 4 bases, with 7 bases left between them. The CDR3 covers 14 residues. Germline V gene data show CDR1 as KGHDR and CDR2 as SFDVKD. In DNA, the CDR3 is TGTGCCACCAGTGATTGGACTATCACCGGGGAGCTGTTTTTT. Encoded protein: CATSDWTITGELFF.

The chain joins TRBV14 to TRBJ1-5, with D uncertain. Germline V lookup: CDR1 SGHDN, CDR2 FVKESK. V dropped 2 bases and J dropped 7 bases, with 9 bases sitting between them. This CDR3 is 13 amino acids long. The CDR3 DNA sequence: TGTGCCAGCAGCCAATCCCGGGGACAGCCCCAGCATTTT. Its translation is CASSQSRGQPQHF.

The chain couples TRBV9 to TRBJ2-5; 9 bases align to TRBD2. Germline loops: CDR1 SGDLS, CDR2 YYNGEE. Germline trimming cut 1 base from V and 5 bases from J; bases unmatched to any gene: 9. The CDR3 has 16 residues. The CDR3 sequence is CASSVSAGGRWETQYF. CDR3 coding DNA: TGTGCCAGCAGCGTATCTGCGGGGGGGCGGTGGGAGACCCAGTACTTC.

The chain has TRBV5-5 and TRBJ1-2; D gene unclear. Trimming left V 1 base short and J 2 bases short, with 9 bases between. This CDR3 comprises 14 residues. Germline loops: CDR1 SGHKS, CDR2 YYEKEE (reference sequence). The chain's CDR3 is CASSLQEGNYGYTF. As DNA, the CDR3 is TGTGCCAGCAGCTTGCAAGAGGGAAACTATGGCTACACCTTC.

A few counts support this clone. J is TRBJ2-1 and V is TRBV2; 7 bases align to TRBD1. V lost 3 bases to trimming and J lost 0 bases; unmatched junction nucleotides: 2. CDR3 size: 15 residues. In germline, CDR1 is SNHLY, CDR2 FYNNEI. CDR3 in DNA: TGTGCCAGCAGTGACCGGACAGGCTCCTACAATGAGCAGTTCTTC. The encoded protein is CASSDRTGSYNEQFF. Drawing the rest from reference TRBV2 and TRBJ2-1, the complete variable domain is EPEVTQTPSHQVTQMGQEVILRCVPISNHLYFYWYRQILGQKVEFLVSFYNNEISEKSEIFDDQFSVERPDGSNFTLKIRSTKLEDSAMYFCASSDRTGSYNEQFFGPGTRLTVL.

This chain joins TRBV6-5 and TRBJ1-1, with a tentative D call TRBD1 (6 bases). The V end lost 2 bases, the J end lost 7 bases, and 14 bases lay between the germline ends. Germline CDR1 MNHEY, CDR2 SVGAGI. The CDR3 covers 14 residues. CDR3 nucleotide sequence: TGTGCCAGCAGTTACGAGCCCGAACAGGGTGAAGCTTTCTTT. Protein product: CASSYEPEQGEAFF.

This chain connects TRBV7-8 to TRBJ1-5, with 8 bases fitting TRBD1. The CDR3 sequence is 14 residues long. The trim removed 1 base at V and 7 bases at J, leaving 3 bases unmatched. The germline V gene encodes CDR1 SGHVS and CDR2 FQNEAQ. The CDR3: CASSLGTGNQPQHF. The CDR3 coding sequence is TGTGCCAGCAGCTTAGGGACAGGGAACCAGCCCCAGCATTTT.

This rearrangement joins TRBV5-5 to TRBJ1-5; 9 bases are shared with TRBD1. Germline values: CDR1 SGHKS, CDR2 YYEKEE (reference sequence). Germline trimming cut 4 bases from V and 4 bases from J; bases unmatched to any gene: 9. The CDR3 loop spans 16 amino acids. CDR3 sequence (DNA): TGTGCCAGCAGCGAATGGGGCGGGACAGGGAATCAGCCCCAGCATTTT. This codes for CASSEWGGTGNQPQHF.

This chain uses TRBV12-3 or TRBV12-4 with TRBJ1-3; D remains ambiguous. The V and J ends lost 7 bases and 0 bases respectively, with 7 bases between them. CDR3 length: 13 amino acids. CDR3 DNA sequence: TGTGCCAGCATGCAGTTCTCTGGAAACACCATATATTTT. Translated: CASMQFSGNTIYF.

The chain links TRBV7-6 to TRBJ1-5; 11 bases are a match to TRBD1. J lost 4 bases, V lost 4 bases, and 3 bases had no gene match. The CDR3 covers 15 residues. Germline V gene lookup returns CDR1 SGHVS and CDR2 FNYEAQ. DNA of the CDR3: TGTGCCAGCAGCTCCGGACAGGGGGCTAATCAGCCCCAGCATTTT. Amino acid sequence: CASSSGQGANQPQHF.

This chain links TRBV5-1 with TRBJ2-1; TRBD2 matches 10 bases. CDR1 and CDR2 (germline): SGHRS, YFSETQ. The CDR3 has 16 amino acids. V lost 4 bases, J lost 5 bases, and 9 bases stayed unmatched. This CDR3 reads CASSPNPSGSNNEQFF. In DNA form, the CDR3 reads TGCGCCAGCAGCCCCAACCCTAGCGGGAGTAACAATGAGCAGTTCTTC.

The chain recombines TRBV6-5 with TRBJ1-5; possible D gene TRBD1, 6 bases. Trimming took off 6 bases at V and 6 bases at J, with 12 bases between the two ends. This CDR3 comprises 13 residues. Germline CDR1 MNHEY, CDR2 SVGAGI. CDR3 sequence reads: CASRGTLFQPQHF. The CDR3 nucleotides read TGTGCCAGCAGGGGGACATTGTTTCAGCCCCAGCATTTT.

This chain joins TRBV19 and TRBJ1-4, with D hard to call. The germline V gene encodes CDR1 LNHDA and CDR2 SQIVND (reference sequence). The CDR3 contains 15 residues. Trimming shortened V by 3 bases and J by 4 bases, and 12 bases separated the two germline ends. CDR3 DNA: TGTGCCAGTAGTATTTCGGGGAAGGTTAATGAAAAACTGTTTTTT. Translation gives CASSISGKVNEKLFF. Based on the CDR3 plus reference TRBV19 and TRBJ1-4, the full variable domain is DGGITQSPKYLFRKEGQNVTLSCEQNLNHDAMYWYRQDPGQGLRLIYYSQIVNDFQKGDIAEGYSVSREKKESFPLTVTSAQKNPTAFYLCASSISGKVNEKLFFGSGTQLSVL.

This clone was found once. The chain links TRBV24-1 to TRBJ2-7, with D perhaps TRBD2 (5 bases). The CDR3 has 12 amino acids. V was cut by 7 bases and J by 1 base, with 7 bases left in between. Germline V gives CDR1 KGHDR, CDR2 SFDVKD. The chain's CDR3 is CATSSGSYEQYF. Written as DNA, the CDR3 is TGTGCCACCAGCAGCGGATCCTACGAGCAGTACTTC.

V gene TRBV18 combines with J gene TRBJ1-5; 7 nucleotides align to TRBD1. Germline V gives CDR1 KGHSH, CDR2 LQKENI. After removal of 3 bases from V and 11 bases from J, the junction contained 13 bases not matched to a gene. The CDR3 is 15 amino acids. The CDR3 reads CASSPEAGGRGSQHF. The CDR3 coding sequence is TGTGCCAGCTCACCGGAGGCAGGGGGTCGAGGGTCCCAGCATTTT.

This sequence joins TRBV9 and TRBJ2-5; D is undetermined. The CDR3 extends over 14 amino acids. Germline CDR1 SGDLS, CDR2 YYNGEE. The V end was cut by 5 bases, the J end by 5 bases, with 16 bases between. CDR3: CASSRIGPQETQYF. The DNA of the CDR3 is TGTGCCAGCAGTCGTATTGGGCCTCAGGAGACCCAGTACTTC.

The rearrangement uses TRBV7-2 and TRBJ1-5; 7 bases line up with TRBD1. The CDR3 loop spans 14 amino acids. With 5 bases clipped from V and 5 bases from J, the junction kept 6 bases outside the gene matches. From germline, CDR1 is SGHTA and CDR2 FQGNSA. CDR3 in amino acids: CASSLRQGYQPQHF. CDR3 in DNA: TGTGCCAGCAGCCTGCGACAGGGTTATCAGCCCCAGCATTTT.

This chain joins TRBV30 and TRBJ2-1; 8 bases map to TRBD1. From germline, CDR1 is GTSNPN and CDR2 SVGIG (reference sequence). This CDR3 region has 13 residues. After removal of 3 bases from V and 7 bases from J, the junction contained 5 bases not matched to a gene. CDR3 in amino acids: CAWRGTGLNEQFF. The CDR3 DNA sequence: TGTGCCTGGAGAGGGACAGGTCTAAATGAGCAGTTCTTC.